The 16 T cell receptor beta chains listed next were all sequenced from one sample in a study of blood T cell repertoires in COVID-19. Sequencing was performed with immunoSEQ multiplex PCR; in TCRdb, only in-frame clones are kept and a portion is missing. Of 120,000 or so clones in the sample, approximately 90% are singletons; the top ten hold approximately 2%. The sample comprised peripheral blood. All receptors come from a woman aged 45-65 years with acute or convalescent COVID-19.

The V gene is TRBV11-2, the J gene TRBJ1-2; 7 nucleotides line up with TRBD1. The germline V gene encodes CDR1 SGHAT and CDR2 FQNNGV. CDR3 length equals 15 residues. The J segment lost 2 bases and the V segment lost 5 bases, leaving 8 bases of the junction unmatched. The CDR3 bases are TGTGCCAGCAGCCCAGGGACAGAGGTCAACTATGGCTACACCTTC. This gives the protein CASSPGTEVNYGYTF.

The chain joins TRBV6-2 or TRBV6-3 to TRBJ1-1; D gene uncertain. The germline V gene has CDR1 MNHEY and CDR2 SVGEGT. This CDR3 contains 12 residues. Trimming took 0 bases from V and 4 from J, leaving 3 bases between them. The CDR3 loop reads CASSYSLTEAFF. CDR3 sequence (DNA): TGTGCCAGCAGTTACTCTCTCACTGAAGCTTTCTTT.

The chain is built from TRBV18 and TRBJ1-1; D is undetermined. CDR1 and CDR2 from the germline V gene are KGHSH and LQKENI. This CDR3 region has 14 residues. Between the trimmed V and J ends, which lost 2 bases and 5 bases, there was a span of 12 bases. CDR3 amino acids: CASSPNSARTEAFF. The CDR3 nucleotides are TGTGCCAGCTCACCAAATTCAGCGCGGACTGAAGCTTTCTTT.

J is TRBJ1-3 and V is TRBV18, with 8 bases fitting TRBD1. CDR3 length: 16 amino acids. V gave up 2 bases and J gave up 2 bases; unmatched junction bases: 5. Germline loops: CDR1 KGHSH, CDR2 LQKENI. CDR3 nucleotides: TGTGCCAGCTCACCAACCGGGACAGGAGCTGGAAACACCATATATTTT. Its protein product is CASSPTGTGAGNTIYF.

The chain uses TRBV9 and TRBJ1-3, with a weak D call TRBD1 (6 bases). This CDR3 region has 16 residues. V was trimmed by 3 bases and J by 0 bases, leaving 13 bases between them. The germline gives CDR1 SGDLS, CDR2 YYNGEE. The DNA of the CDR3 is TGTGCCAGCAGCGCCCAACAGGGTTACTCTGGAAACACCATATATTTT. This sequence encodes CASSAQQGYSGNTIYF.

This chain connects TRBV5-4 to TRBJ2-1; 11 nucleotides align to TRBD2. Germline CDR1 reads SGHNT; CDR2 reads YYREEE (reference sequence). The trim removed 4 bases at V and 9 bases at J, leaving 12 bases unmatched. The CDR3 runs to 16 residues. The CDR3 DNA reads TGTGCCAGCAGCCCATCCACTAGCGGGAGATCAATTGAGCAGTTCTTC. This gives the protein CASSPSTSGRSIEQFF.

The chain couples TRBV3-1 (or the pseudogene TRBV3-2) to TRBJ1-1; 8 nucleotides agree with TRBD1. J was trimmed by 2 bases and V by 4 bases; bases with no gene match: 6. Germline V gene data show CDR1 as LGHDT and CDR2 as YNNKEL (reference sequence). The length of the CDR3 is 15 residues. This chain's CDR3 is CASSPYRGSNTEAFF. In nucleotides, the CDR3 is TGTGCCAGCAGCCCCTACAGGGGGTCTAACACTGAAGCTTTCTTT.

The J gene is TRBJ1-2, the V gene TRBV30; possible D gene TRBD1, 5 bases. The CDR3 runs to 14 residues. CDR1 and CDR2 from the germline V gene are GTSNPN and SVGIG (reference sequence). V was trimmed by 7 bases and J by 3 bases, leaving 18 bases between them. For the CDR3, the DNA is TGTGCCTCAATTTGGAGGGGCAGGGACTATGGCTACACCTTC. Translated, it gives CASIWRGRDYGYTF. Full variable domain (missing parts from reference TRBV30 and TRBJ1-2): SQTIHQWPATLVQPVGSPLSLECTVEGTSNPNLYWYRQAAGRGLQLLFYSVGIGQISSEVPQNLSASRPQDRQFILSSKKLLLSDSGFYLCASIWRGRDYGYTFGSGTRLTVV.

This chain joins TRBV3-1 (or the pseudogene TRBV3-2) and TRBJ2-1, with 10 bases matching TRBD2. The CDR3 is made up of 15 amino acids. The V segment lost 1 base and the J segment 8 bases; nucleotides outside the gene matches: 5. Germline V gene sequence: CDR1 LGHDT, CDR2 YNNKEL (reference sequence). The CDR3 nucleotides read TGTGCCAGCAGCCAAGTTAGCGGGGGGCTCGATGAGCAGTTCTTC. It specifies CASSQVSGGLDEQFF.

This chain uses TRBV18 with TRBJ1-5; D uncertain. Germline V CDR1 and CDR2: KGHSH, LQKENI. This CDR3 is built from 14 residues. V was pared by 3 bases and J by 7 bases, with 13 bases between. CDR3 protein: CASSPGRGEQPQHF. DNA of the CDR3: TGTGCCAGCTCACCCGGACGGGGAGAGCAGCCCCAGCATTTT.

J is TRBJ2-1 and V is TRBV19; TRBD2 matches at 12 bases. Looked up from germline, CDR1 is LNHDA and CDR2 is SQIVND (reference sequence). The J segment lost 5 bases and the V segment lost 4 bases, leaving 9 bases of the junction unmatched. The CDR3 sequence is 17 residues long. The CDR3 region is CASSSASGGAGNNEQFF. CDR3 bases: TGTGCCAGTAGTAGTGCTAGCGGGGGGGCTGGGAACAATGAGCAGTTCTTC.

The genes are TRBV24-1 and TRBJ1-4, with 7 positions matching TRBD1. V lost 7 bases to trimming and J lost 11 bases; unmatched junction nucleotides: 6. Per the germline V gene, CDR1 is KGHDR and CDR2 is SFDVKD. The length of the CDR3 is 12 residues. The CDR3 DNA sequence: TGTGCCACCAGCCTGACAGGGAACAAACTGTTTTTT. As protein: CATSLTGNKLFF.

The rearrangement uses TRBV5-6 and TRBJ2-7; D gene uncertain. Looked up from germline, CDR1 is SGHDT and CDR2 is YYEEEE. The CDR3 extends over 14 amino acids. Trimming stripped 2 bases from V and 5 bases from J, with 14 bases between. CDR3 in DNA: TGTGCCAGCAGCTTCATCAAACGAGTCAACGAGCAGTACTTC. Amino acid sequence: CASSFIKRVNEQYF.

The chain uses TRBV11-3 and TRBJ1-5; no definite D call. From germline, CDR1 is SGHNT and CDR2 YENEEA. V gave up 0 bases and J gave up 6 bases, with 6 bases separating them. CDR3 length: 13 amino acids. CDR3 sequence (DNA): TGTGCCAGCAGCTTAGAGAGCGGTCAGCCCCAGCATTTT. Its translation is CASSLESGQPQHF.

J is TRBJ2-2 and V is TRBV13; no firm D call. In germline, CDR1 is PRHDT, CDR2 FYEKMQ (reference sequence). V was trimmed by 2 bases and J by 3 bases, leaving 13 bases between them. The CDR3 is 16 amino acids. The CDR3 here is CASSLMSTDYTGELFF. The CDR3 nucleotides are TGTGCCAGCAGCTTAATGAGTACAGATTACACCGGGGAGCTGTTTTTT.

DNA of the CDR3: TGTGCCAGTAATCCGACAGGGGACTATCAGCCCCAGCATTTT. Protein sequence: CASNPTGDYQPQHF. The chain employs TRBV19 and TRBJ1-5; 8 nucleotides agree with TRBD1. This CDR3 is 14 amino acids long. The V gene end was trimmed by 7 bases and the J gene end by 5 bases; junction bases not matched to a gene: 7. Germline CDR1 is LNHDA and CDR2 is SQIVND (reference sequence).